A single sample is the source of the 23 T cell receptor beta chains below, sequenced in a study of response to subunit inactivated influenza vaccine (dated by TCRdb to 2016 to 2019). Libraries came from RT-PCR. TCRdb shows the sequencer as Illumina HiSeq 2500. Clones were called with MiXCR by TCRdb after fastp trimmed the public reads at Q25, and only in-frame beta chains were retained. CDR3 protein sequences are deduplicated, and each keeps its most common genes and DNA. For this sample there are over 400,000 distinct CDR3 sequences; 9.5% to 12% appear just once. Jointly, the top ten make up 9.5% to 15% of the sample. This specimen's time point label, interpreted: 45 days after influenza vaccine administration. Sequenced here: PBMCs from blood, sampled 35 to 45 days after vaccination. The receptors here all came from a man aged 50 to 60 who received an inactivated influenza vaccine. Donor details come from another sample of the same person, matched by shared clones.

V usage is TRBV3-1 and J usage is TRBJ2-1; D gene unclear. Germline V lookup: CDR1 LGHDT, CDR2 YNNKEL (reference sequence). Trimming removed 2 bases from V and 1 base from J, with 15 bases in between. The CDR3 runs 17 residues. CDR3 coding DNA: TGTGCCAGCAGCCAAAAAAAGCTTGTCTTTTCCTACAATGAGCAGTTCTTC. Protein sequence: CASSQKKLVFSYNEQFF.

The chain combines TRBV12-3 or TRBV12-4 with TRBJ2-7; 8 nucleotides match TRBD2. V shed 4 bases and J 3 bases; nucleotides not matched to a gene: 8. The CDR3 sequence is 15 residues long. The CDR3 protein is CASSSKVSGSYEQYF. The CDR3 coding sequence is TGTGCCAGCAGTTCGAAAGTCAGCGGGAGCTACGAGCAGTACTTC.

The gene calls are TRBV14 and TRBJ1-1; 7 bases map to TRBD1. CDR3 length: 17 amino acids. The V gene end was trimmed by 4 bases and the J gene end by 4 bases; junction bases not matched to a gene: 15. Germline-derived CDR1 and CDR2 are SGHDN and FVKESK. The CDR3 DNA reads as TGTGCCAGCAGCCCTCCAACAGGGGCGCCGATGGGCACTGAAGCTTTCTTT. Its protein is CASSPPTGAPMGTEAFF.

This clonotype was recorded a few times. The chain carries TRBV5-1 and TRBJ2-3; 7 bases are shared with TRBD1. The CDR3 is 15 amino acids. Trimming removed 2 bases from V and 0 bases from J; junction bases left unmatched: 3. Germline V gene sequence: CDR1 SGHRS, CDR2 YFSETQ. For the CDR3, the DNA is TGCGCCAGCAGCTTCCGGGACAGCAGCACAGATACGCAGTATTTT. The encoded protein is CASSFRDSSTDTQYF.

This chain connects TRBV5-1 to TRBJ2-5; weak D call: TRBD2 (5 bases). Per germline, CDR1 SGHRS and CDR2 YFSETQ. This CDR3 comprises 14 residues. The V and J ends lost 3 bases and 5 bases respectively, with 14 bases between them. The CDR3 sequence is CASSSVGRGETQYF. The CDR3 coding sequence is TGCGCCAGCAGCTCCGTGGGGAGAGGGGAGACCCAGTACTTC.

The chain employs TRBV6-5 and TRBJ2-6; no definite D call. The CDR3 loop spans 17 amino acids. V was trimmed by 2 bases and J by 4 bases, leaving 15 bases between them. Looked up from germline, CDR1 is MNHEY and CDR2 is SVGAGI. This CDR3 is CASSYTEAVPGANVLTF. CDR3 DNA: TGTGCCAGCAGTTACACTGAGGCGGTTCCAGGGGCCAACGTCCTGACTTTC.

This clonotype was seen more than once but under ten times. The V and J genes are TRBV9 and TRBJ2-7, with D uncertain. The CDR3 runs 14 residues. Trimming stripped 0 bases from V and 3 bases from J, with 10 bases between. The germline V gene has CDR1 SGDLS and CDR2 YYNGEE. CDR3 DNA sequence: TGTGCCAGCAGCGTAGCTAGTGGCAGCTACGAGCAGTACTTC. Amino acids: CASSVASGSYEQYF.

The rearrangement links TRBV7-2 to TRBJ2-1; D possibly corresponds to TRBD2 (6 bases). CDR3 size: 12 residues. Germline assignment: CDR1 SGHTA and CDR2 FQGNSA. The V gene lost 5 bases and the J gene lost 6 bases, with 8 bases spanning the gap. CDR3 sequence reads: CASSRGANEQFF. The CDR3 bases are TGTGCCAGCAGCCGCGGGGCCAATGAGCAGTTCTTC.

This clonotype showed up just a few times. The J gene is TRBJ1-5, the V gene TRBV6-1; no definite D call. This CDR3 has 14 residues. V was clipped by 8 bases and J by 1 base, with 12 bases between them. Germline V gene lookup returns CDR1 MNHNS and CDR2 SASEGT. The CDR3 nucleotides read TGTGCCAGCGGCCCTTACTTGAGCAATCAGCCCCAGCATTTT. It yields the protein CASGPYLSNQPQHF.

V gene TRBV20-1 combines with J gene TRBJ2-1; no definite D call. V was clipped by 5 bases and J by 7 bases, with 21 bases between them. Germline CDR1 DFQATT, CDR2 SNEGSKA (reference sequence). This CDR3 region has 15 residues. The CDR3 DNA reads TGCAGTGCTGCATACAGCACGGCTGGGCGAAATGAGCAGTTCTTC. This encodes CSAAYSTAGRNEQFF.

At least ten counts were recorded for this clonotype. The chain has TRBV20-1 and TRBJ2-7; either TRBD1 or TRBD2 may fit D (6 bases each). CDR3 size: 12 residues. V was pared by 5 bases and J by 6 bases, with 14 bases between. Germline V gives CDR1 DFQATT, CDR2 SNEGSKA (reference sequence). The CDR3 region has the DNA TGCAGTGCTTTTGAAGGAGGGGGCGAGCAGTACTTC. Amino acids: CSAFEGGGEQYF.

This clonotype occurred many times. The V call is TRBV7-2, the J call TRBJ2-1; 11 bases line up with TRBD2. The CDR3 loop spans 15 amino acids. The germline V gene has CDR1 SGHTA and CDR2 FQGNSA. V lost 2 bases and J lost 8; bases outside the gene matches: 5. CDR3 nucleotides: TGTGCCAGCAGCTTAACTAGCGGGAGATGGGATGAGCAGTTCTTC. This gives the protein CASSLTSGRWDEQFF.

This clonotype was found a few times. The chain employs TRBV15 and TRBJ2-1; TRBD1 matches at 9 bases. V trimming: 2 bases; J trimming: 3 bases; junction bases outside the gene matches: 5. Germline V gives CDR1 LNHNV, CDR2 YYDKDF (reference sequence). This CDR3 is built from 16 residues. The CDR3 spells CATSRITGGNYNEQFF. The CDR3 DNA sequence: TGTGCCACCAGCAGAATCACAGGGGGCAACTACAATGAGCAGTTCTTC.

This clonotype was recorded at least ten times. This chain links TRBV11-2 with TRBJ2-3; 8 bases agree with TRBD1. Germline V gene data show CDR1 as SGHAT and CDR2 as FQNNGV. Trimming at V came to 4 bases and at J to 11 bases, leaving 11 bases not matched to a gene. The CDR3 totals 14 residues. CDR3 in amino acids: CASSSNRGSLKQYF. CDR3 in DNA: TGTGCCAGCAGCTCCAACAGGGGGAGTTTGAAGCAGTATTTT.

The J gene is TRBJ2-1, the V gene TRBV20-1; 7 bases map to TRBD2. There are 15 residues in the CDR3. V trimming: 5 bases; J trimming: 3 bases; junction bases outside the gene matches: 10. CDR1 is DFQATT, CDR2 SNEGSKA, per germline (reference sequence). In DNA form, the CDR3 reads TGCAGTGCTTATGCGCGGGGGATATACTACAATGAGCAGTTCTTC. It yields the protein CSAYARGIYYNEQFF.

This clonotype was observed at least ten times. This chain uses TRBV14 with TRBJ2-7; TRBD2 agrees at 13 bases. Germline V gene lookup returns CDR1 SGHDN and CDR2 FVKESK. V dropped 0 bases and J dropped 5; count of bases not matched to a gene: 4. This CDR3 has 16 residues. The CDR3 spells CASSQDVGLAGDEQYF. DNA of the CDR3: TGTGCCAGCAGCCAAGATGTTGGACTAGCGGGAGACGAGCAGTACTTC.

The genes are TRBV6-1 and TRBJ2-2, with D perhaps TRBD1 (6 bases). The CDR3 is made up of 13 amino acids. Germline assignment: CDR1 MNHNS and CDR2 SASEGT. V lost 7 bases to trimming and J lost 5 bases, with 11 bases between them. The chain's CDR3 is CASIPGTTGELFF. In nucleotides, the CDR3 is TGTGCCAGCATACCGGGGACAACCGGGGAGCTGTTTTTT.

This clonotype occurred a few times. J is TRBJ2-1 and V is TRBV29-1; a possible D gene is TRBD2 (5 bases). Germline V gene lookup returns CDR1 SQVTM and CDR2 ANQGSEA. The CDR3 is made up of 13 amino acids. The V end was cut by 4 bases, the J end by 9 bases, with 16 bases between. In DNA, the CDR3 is TGCAGCGTTGTGACGGTATCAGAGGGTGAGCAGTTCTTC. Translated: CSVVTVSEGEQFF.

This CDR3 reads CASSYSIQSQPQHF. In DNA, the CDR3 is TGTGCCAGCAGTTACTCGATCCAATCTCAGCCCCAGCATTTT. V and J are TRBV6-2 or TRBV6-3 and TRBJ1-5; D remains unclear. The CDR3 loop spans 14 amino acids. The germline V gene has CDR1 MNHEY and CDR2 SVGEGT. Trimming left V 0 bases short and J 6 bases short, with 9 bases between.

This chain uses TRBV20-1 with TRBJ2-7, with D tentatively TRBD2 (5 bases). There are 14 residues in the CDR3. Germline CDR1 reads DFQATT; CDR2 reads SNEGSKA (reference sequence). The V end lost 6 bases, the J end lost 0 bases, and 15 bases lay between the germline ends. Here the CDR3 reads CSADSTRSSYEQYF. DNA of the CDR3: TGCAGTGCGGACTCGACAAGGAGCTCCTACGAGCAGTACTTC.

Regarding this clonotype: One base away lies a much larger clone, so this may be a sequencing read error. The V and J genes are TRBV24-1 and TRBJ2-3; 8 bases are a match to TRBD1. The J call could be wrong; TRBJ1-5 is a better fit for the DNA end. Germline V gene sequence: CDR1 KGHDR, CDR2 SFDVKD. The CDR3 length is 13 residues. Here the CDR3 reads CATRGTGTDTQHF. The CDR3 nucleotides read TGTGCCACCAGGGGGACAGGCACAGATACGCAGCATTTT.

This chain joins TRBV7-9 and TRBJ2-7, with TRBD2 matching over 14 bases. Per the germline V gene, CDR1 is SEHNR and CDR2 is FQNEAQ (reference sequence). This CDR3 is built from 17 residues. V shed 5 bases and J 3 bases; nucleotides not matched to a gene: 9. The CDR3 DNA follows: TGTGCCAGCAGCGAAAATGGACTAGCGGGGGGACGCTACGAGCAGTACTTC. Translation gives CASSENGLAGGRYEQYF.

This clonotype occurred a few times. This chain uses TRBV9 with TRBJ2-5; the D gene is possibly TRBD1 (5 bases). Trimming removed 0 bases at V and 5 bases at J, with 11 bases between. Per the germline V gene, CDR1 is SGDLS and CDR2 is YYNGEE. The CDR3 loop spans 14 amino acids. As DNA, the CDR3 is TGTGCCAGCAGCGTAGCTCTTGGGGCGGAGACCCAGTACTTC. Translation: CASSVALGAETQYF. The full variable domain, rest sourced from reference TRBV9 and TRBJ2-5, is DSGVTQTPKHLITATGQRVTLRCSPRSGDLSVYWYQQSLDQGLQFLIQYYNGEERAKGNILERFSAQQFPDLHSELNLSSLELGDSALYFCASSVALGAETQYFGPGTRLLVL.